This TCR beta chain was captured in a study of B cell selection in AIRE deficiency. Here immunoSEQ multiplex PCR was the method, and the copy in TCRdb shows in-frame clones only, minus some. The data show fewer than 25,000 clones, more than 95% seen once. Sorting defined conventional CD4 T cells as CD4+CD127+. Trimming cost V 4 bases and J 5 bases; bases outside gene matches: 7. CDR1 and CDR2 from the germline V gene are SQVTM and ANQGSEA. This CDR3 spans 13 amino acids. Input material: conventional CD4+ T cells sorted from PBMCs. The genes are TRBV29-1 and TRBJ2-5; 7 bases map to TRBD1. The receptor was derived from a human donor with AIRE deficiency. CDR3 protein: CSVVRGQGETQYF. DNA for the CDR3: TGCAGCGTTGTTAGGGGGCAGGGGGAGACCCAGTACTTC.